This TCR beta chain emerged from a study of CD8 T cells in ankylosing spondylitis. General study findings and limits: As reported, disease-linked clones showed significant enrichment in matched ankylosing spondylitis synovial fluid. Relatively rare in peripheral blood, disease-linked clones were also CD8+. Within ankylosing spondylitis blood, a TCR beta motif made up of roughly eight highly homologous variants appeared to be characteristic.

The V end was cut by 1 base, the J end by 5 bases, with 10 bases between. The CDR3 is made up of 13 amino acids. The germline gives CDR1 SQVTM, CDR2 ANQGSEA. By quantitative 5'-RACE with molecular barcodes, the TCR beta libraries were made. In TCRdb, the 5' RACE reads were re-called with MiXCR into one record per CDR3 protein. The repertoire holds 800,000 to 900,000 distinct CDR3 sequences, with 12% as singletons. The sample holds a few counts of this clonotype. Its antigen remains unknown. The rearrangement uses TRBV29-1 and TRBJ2-3; D is uncertain. This TCR was sampled from a male donor with ankylosing spondylitis. Sample: blood, either unsorted or a sorted T cell fraction (not recorded which). In DNA form, the CDR3 reads TGCAGCGTTGAAGGGGCTGTAGTAGATACGCAGTATTTT. Translating gives CSVEGAVVDTQYF.